Described below is a single T cell receptor beta chain sequence and its context. The data were obtained in a study of blood T cell repertoires in COVID-19. Study details: The samples span acute and convalescent COVID-19 from the United States, Italy and Spain. PBMCs, B-cell-depleted T cells, or T cells provided the cDNA or gDNA that made up the material.

Germline lookup yields CDR1 LNHDA and CDR2 SQIVND (reference sequence). CDR3 length equals 16 residues. Trimming cost V 5 bases and J 1 base, with 15 bases left between them. Authors' analysis steps: It was from reference gene primer amplification that nucleated cell counts were estimated. Using immunoSEQ multiplex PCR, the repertoire was profiled, and TCRdb retains in-frame clones only, with some absent. The V and J calls and the clone size are those of that table, but D and trimming were determined from the DNA. The sample yields 200,000 to 300,000 clones, 85% to 90% seen once. V is TRBV19 and J is TRBJ1-5; D is possibly TRBD1 (5 bases). The origin of this receptor is a middle-aged woman with acute or convalescent COVID-19. Sequenced input: peripheral blood. The CDR3 reads CASSPRTGGSNQPQHF. The CDR3 coding sequence is TGTGCCAGTAGTCCCCGAACCGGGGGGAGCAATCAGCCCCAGCATTTT.